The 23 T cell receptor beta chains given below trace back to one sample, sequenced in a study of patients and donors after allogeneic stem cell transplantation. TCRdb called the RT-PCR reads again in MiXCR, with one record for every CDR3 protein. Among about 960,000 distinct CDR3 sequences listed, more than 15% were seen once. Material for sequencing was blood, either unsorted or a sorted T cell fraction (not recorded which). These receptors were collected from a human donor who was either an allogeneic HSCT recipient or a stem cell or donor lymphocyte infusion donor (not recorded which). It is not recorded whose cells these are; they may come from a transplant donor.

In this sample, this clonotype turned up many times. The chain's CDR3 is CASRKAGGPNNEQFF. The CDR3 DNA follows: TGTGCCAGCAGGAAAGCGGGGGGGCCGAACAATGAGCAGTTCTTC. This chain joins TRBV12-3 or TRBV12-4 and TRBJ2-1; TRBD2 matches 10 bases. The CDR3 covers 15 residues. V was pared by 6 bases and J by 5 bases, with 7 bases of the junction left unmatched.

The V call is TRBV12-3 or TRBV12-4, the J call TRBJ2-7; the D gene is possibly TRBD1 (6 bases). V was cut by 1 base and J by 3 bases, with 10 bases left in between. This CDR3 region has 14 residues. The CDR3 loop reads CASSLGVQGYEQYF. In nucleotides, the CDR3 is TGTGCCAGCAGTTTAGGCGTACAGGGCTACGAGCAGTACTTC.

The sample holds many counts of this clonotype. This chain joins TRBV5-1 and TRBJ1-3; no reliable D call. Deletions cut 4 bases from V and 0 bases from J, with 8 bases between. The CDR3 spans 14 residues. Germline-derived CDR1 and CDR2 are SGHRS and YFSETQ. The DNA for the CDR3 is TGCGCCAGCAGCCTCTCGGTCTCTGGAAACACCATATATTTT. This gives the protein CASSLSVSGNTIYF.

This clonotype has just a few counts. The chain couples TRBV20-1 to TRBJ1-3; 7 positions match TRBD1. CDR1 is DFQATT, CDR2 SNEGSKA, per germline (reference sequence). Germline trimming cut 4 bases from V and 4 bases from J; bases unmatched to any gene: 4. This CDR3 has 13 residues. The CDR3 DNA reads TGCAGTGCTACTGACAGGGTCGGAAACACCATATATTTT. This gives the protein CSATDRVGNTIYF.

This rearrangement joins TRBV24-1 to TRBJ1-5; 8 bases align to TRBD1. V lost 6 bases and J lost 2; bases outside the gene matches: 8. CDR3 length: 16 amino acids. Germline CDR1 and CDR2: KGHDR and SFDVKD. CDR3 amino acids: CATSRGTGQGNQPQHF. As DNA, the CDR3 is TGTGCCACCAGTCGGGGGACGGGACAGGGCAATCAGCCCCAGCATTTT.

This rearrangement joins TRBV11-3 to TRBJ2-3; tentatively, D is TRBD2 (5 bases). Germline-derived CDR1 and CDR2 are SGHNT and YENEEA. This CDR3 is built from 15 residues. Trimming left V 1 base short and J 1 base short, with 9 bases between. The CDR3 DNA reads as TGTGCCAGCAGCTTAGTGGTCGGGGGCACAGATACGCAGTATTTT. The encoded protein is CASSLVVGGTDTQYF.

This clonotype was counted a few times. The rearrangement uses TRBV11-2 and TRBJ2-7; D possibly corresponds to TRBD2 (5 bases). Per germline, CDR1 SGHAT and CDR2 FQNNGV. Trimming cost V 5 bases and J 4 bases, with 12 bases left between them. The CDR3 length is 13 residues. CDR3 DNA: TGTGCCAGCAGCCGCCGGGGTTTGTACGAGCAGTACTTC. This encodes CASSRRGLYEQYF. Supplemented by reference TRBV11-2 and TRBJ2-7, the full variable domain reads EAGVAQSPRYKIIEKRQSVAFWCNPISGHATLYWYQQILGQGPKLLIQFQNNGVVDDSQLPKDRFSAERLKGVDSTLKIQPAKLEDSAVYLCASSRRGLYEQYFGPGTRLTVT.

In DNA form, the CDR3 reads TGCGCCAGCAGCTTGGAATCAGGGGCCGCCGCCTTGGATACGCAGTATTTT. This sequence encodes CASSLESGAAALDTQYF. This chain uses TRBV5-1 with TRBJ2-3, with a tentative D call TRBD1 (6 bases). Germline CDR1 is SGHRS and CDR2 is YFSETQ. The V end lost 0 bases, the J end lost 6 bases, and 20 bases lay between the germline ends. This CDR3 spans 17 amino acids. The full variable domain, with the rest looked up from reference TRBV5-1 and TRBJ2-3, is KAGVTQTPRYLIKTRGQQVTLSCSPISGHRSVSWYQQTPGQGLQFLFEYFSETQRNKGNFPGRFSGRQFSNSRSEMNVSTLELGDSALYLCASSLESGAAALDTQYFGPGTRLTVL.

There are a few counts of this clonotype. The chain combines TRBV7-9 with TRBJ2-1; D is undetermined. The CDR3 runs to 12 residues. From germline, CDR1 is SEHNR and CDR2 FQNEAQ (reference sequence). Trimming removed 3 bases at V and 10 bases at J, with 10 bases between. For the CDR3, the DNA is TGTGCCAGCAGCTTGATAGGGTACGAGCAGTTCTTC. This codes for CASSLIGYEQFF.

This clonotype appeared a few times. The chain combines TRBV4-1 with TRBJ2-5; TRBD2 aligns across 11 bases. The CDR3 is made up of 15 amino acids. With 0 bases clipped from V and 14 bases from J, the junction kept 11 bases outside the gene matches. Germline V gene lookup returns CDR1 MGHRA and CDR2 YSYEKL. Here the CDR3 DNA reads TGCGCCAGCAGCCAAGAGGAACTAGCGGGGGACTTGGTTTACTTC. Its protein product is CASSQEELAGDLVYF.

This sequence joins TRBV7-9 and TRBJ2-1, with D tentatively TRBD1 (5 bases). Germline V gene sequence: CDR1 SEHNR, CDR2 FQNEAQ (reference sequence). V was pared by 2 bases and J by 8 bases, with 16 bases between. The CDR3 contains 15 residues. The CDR3 bases are TGTGCCAGCAGCTTAATATCCAGGGTTCGCGATGAGCAGTTCTTC. Its translation is CASSLISRVRDEQFF.

This clonotype was seen at least ten times. This rearrangement joins TRBV4-3 to TRBJ1-2, with 7 bases fitting TRBD1. Germline V lookup: CDR1 LGHNA, CDR2 YSLEER. The V and J ends lost 4 bases and 1 base, in that order; junction bases with no gene match: 9. The CDR3 sequence is 16 residues long. The CDR3 protein is CASSPERTGYNYGYTF. DNA for the CDR3: TGCGCCAGCAGCCCGGAGAGGACAGGCTATAACTATGGCTACACCTTC.

The V and J genes are TRBV5-1 and TRBJ2-7; 10 bases are a match to TRBD2. Germline trimming cut 2 bases from V and 3 bases from J; bases unmatched to any gene: 14. This CDR3 is 18 amino acids long. The germline CDR1 and CDR2 sequences are SGHRS and YFSETQ. This CDR3 reads CASSLPPSGREVIYEQYF. The CDR3 DNA reads TGCGCCAGCAGCTTACCACCAAGCGGGAGGGAAGTAATCTACGAGCAGTACTTC.

This clonotype was seen a handful of times. This chain joins TRBV12-3 or TRBV12-4 and TRBJ1-1, with D unclear. This CDR3 spans 16 amino acids. Trimming cost V 0 bases and J 0 bases, with 11 bases left between them. Written as DNA, the CDR3 is TGTGCCAGCAGTTTAGCTGGGTTTTGGTTGAACACTGAAGCTTTCTTT. As protein: CASSLAGFWLNTEAFF.

In its sample, this clonotype was seen a few times. V usage is TRBV12-3 or TRBV12-4 and J usage is TRBJ1-2, with a weak D call TRBD1 (5 bases). The CDR3 covers 15 residues. The V and J ends lost 5 bases and 0 bases respectively, with 13 bases between them. CDR3 residues: CASSLHRNTNYGYTF. The DNA for the CDR3 is TGTGCCAGCAGTCTCCACAGGAATACTAACTATGGCTACACCTTC.

V and J are TRBV4-2 and TRBJ2-7; TRBD1 agrees at 9 bases. This CDR3 contains 15 residues. V was pared by 3 bases and J by 4 bases, with 7 bases of the junction left unmatched. Germline V lookup: CDR1 LGHNA, CDR2 YNFKEQ. The CDR3 is CASSQDGTGPYEQYF. The CDR3 DNA reads as TGTGCCAGCAGCCAGGACGGGACAGGGCCTTACGAGCAGTACTTC.

The CDR3 nucleotides are TGTGCCACCAGTTCCAACGACAGGGGACGTCTTTCCTACGAGCAGTACTTC. Translation: CATSSNDRGRLSYEQYF. This chain connects TRBV24-1 to TRBJ2-7; TRBD1 matches at 8 bases. Germline CDR1 is KGHDR and CDR2 is SFDVKD. V lost 6 bases, J lost 1 base, and 13 bases stayed unmatched. CDR3 size: 17 residues.

This clonotype was counted only a few times. This chain links TRBV7-2 with TRBJ2-1, with no clear D. The CDR3 contains 11 residues. V lost 2 bases and J 12 bases, leaving 8 bases between the germline ends. The V gene's germline CDR1 is SGHTA and CDR2 FQGNSA. The DNA for the CDR3 is TGTGCCAGCAGCTTAAGGCTAGGGCAGTTCTTC. Protein: CASSLRLGQFF.

This clonotype was seen more than once but under ten times. The chain is built from TRBV5-1 and TRBJ1-6, with D uncertain. V lost 0 bases to trimming and J lost 0 bases, with 13 bases between them. Per germline, CDR1 SGHRS and CDR2 YFSETQ. CDR3 length: 18 amino acids. CDR3 in DNA: TGCGCCAGCAGCTTGGAATTGGCAGCAAGCTCCTATAATTCACCCCTCCACTTT. Its protein product is CASSLELAASSYNSPLHF.

This clonotype has a handful of counts. The chain uses TRBV4-1 and TRBJ1-6; 9 bases match TRBD1. The CDR3 totals 15 residues. The J segment lost 5 bases and the V segment lost 4 bases, leaving 3 bases of the junction unmatched. CDR1 and CDR2 from the germline V gene are MGHRA and YSYEKL. The CDR3 nucleotides are TGCGCCAGCAGCCGGGGACAGGGCGATAATTCACCCCTCCACTTT. Protein product: CASSRGQGDNSPLHF.

The chain recombines TRBV7-8 with TRBJ1-3; no firm D call. Germline V gives CDR1 SGHVS, CDR2 FQNEAQ. This CDR3 region has 13 residues. Trimming took 2 bases from V and 4 from J, leaving 6 bases between them. The CDR3 nucleotides read TGTGCCAGCAGCTTAAACGGAGGAAACACCATATATTTT. It is translated as CASSLNGGNTIYF.

The rearrangement links TRBV12-3 or TRBV12-4 to TRBJ2-7, with 7 bases identical to TRBD1. The CDR3 is made up of 13 amino acids. The V and J ends lost 2 bases and 6 bases, in that order; junction bases with no gene match: 4. The CDR3 sequence: CASSLLPGGEQYF. The CDR3, as DNA: TGTGCCAGCAGTTTATTACCAGGGGGCGAGCAGTACTTC.

This sequence joins TRBV6-5 and TRBJ2-5; D call uncertain. This CDR3 has 15 amino acids. The V and J ends lost 2 bases and 1 base respectively, with 11 bases between them. The germline V gene has CDR1 MNHEY and CDR2 SVGAGI. The CDR3 protein is CASSYGAAPQETQYF. Written as DNA, the CDR3 is TGTGCCAGCAGTTACGGAGCAGCCCCCCAAGAGACCCAGTACTTC.